One sample yielded the 31 T cell receptor beta chains listed below, sequenced in a study of control samples from healthy donors and cancer patients. Assay: immunoSEQ multiplex PCR; the TCRdb copy retains only in-frame clones and omits some. The sample includes under 30,000 clones, approximately 85% of them seen just once. Sequenced sample: PBMCs. The receptor source for this set is a woman aged 55 to 70 with head and neck cancer.

This chain connects TRBV7-8 to TRBJ2-3; possibly TRBD1 for D (6 bases). With 2 bases removed from V and 6 bases from J, the gap between germline ends came to 15 bases. CDR1 is SGHVS and CDR2 is FQNEAQ in the germline V gene. This CDR3 is 15 amino acids long. The CDR3 bases are TGTGCCAGCAGCTTAAATAGGGGGTTCGGGGATACGCAGTATTTT. It is translated as CASSLNRGFGDTQYF.

J is TRBJ1-1 and V is TRBV4-1; D is ambiguous. Deletions cut 4 bases from V and 0 bases from J, with 9 bases between. The V gene's germline CDR1 is MGHRA and CDR2 YSYEKL. The CDR3 is made up of 14 amino acids. The CDR3 reads CASSPGRVNTEAFF. CDR3 nucleotide sequence: TGCGCCAGCAGCCCCGGGAGAGTGAACACTGAAGCTTTCTTT.

V is TRBV19 and J is TRBJ2-1; 10 nucleotides line up with TRBD2. J gave up 10 bases and V 4 bases, and 4 bases lay outside the gene matches. The CDR3 has 13 amino acids. Germline V CDR1 and CDR2: LNHDA, SQIVND (reference sequence). As DNA, the CDR3 is TGTGCCAGTAGTACTAGCGGGAGAGGGGAGCAGTTCTTC. Translating gives CASSTSGRGEQFF.

The genes are TRBV5-1 and TRBJ1-2, with 7 nucleotides matching TRBD1. J was trimmed by 4 bases and V by 4 bases; bases with no gene match: 4. CDR1 and CDR2 (germline): SGHRS, YFSETQ. The CDR3 is 13 residues long. The CDR3 coding sequence is TGCGCCAGCAGCCCGGGACAGAGCTATGGCTACACCTTC. It specifies CASSPGQSYGYTF.

Details on this clone: One end of the junction varies from germline; a read error may be responsible. The V call is TRBV7-7, the J call TRBJ2-1; 11 nucleotides line up with TRBD2. The CDR3 loop spans 15 amino acids. Germline CDR1 and CDR2: SSHAT and FNYEAQ (reference sequence). The CDR3: CASSLVSGGANEQFF. CDR3 nucleotide sequence: TGTGCTAGCAGCTTAGTTAGCGGGGGGGCAAATGAGCAGTTCTTC.

The gene calls are TRBV4-3 and TRBJ2-3; TRBD1 matches 11 bases. With 4 bases clipped from V and 4 bases from J, the junction kept 1 base outside the gene matches. The CDR3 covers 14 residues. Germline CDR1 is LGHNA and CDR2 is YSLEER. The CDR3 is CASSRGQGADTQYF. The CDR3 DNA reads TGCGCCAGCAGCCGGGGACAGGGGGCAGATACGCAGTATTTT.

J is TRBJ2-2 and V is TRBV5-1, with 11 positions matching TRBD2. The CDR3 runs to 15 residues. J gave up 5 bases and V 4 bases, and 4 bases lay outside the gene matches. CDR1 and CDR2 (germline): SGHRS, YFSETQ. The CDR3 nucleotides read TGCGCCAGCAGCCTTAGCGGGGGGGAGACCGGGGAGCTGTTTTTT. Translating gives CASSLSGGETGELFF.

The chain carries TRBV7-8 and TRBJ2-7; D gene unclear. Germline CDR1 reads SGHVS; CDR2 reads FQNEAQ. The CDR3 has 16 amino acids. V was shortened by 1 base and J by 5 bases, with 18 bases between the two germline ends. CDR3 residues: CASSLDIDKLGNEQYF. The CDR3 DNA is TGTGCCAGCAGCTTAGATATAGATAAACTTGGGAACGAGCAGTACTTC.

The rearrangement joins TRBV5-5 to TRBJ1-5; 9 positions agree with TRBD1. The CDR3 covers 16 residues. Germline V CDR1 and CDR2: SGHKS, YYEKEE (reference sequence). With 0 bases clipped from V and 2 bases from J, the junction kept 3 bases outside the gene matches. CDR3 coding DNA: TGTGCCAGCAGCTTGGTCTGGACAGGGGGCAATCAGCCCCAGCATTTT. It is translated as CASSLVWTGGNQPQHF.

This chain connects TRBV2 to TRBJ1-1; no reliable D call. The germline CDR1 and CDR2 sequences are SNHLY and FYNNEI. The CDR3 length is 13 residues. V lost 6 bases and J 0 bases, leaving 8 bases between the germline ends. The CDR3 protein is CASSAPLNTEAFF. The CDR3 bases are TGTGCCAGCAGCGCACCCTTGAACACTGAAGCTTTCTTT.

The chain combines TRBV2 with TRBJ2-1, with 7 bases aligning to TRBD2. Losses at the gene ends were 6 bases for V and 6 bases for J; bases not matched to a gene: 8. The CDR3 loop spans 14 amino acids. In germline, CDR1 is SNHLY, CDR2 FYNNEI. CDR3 sequence (DNA): TGTGCCAGCAGGGGGGGGGAAGTAGTCAATGAGCAGTTCTTC. Protein: CASRGGEVVNEQFF.

The chain uses TRBV29-1 and TRBJ1-1; 7 bases agree with TRBD1. V gave up 6 bases and J gave up 4 bases; unmatched junction bases: 5. Germline V lookup: CDR1 SQVTM, CDR2 ANQGSEA. CDR3 length: 12 amino acids. The CDR3 region is CSVRGGGTEAFF. DNA for the CDR3: TGCAGCGTCCGAGGGGGCGGCACTGAAGCTTTCTTT. The entire variable domain, with the rest obtained from reference TRBV29-1 and TRBJ1-1, is as follows: SAVISQKPSRDICQRGTSLTIQCQVDSQVTMMFWYRQQPGQSLTLIATANQGSEATYESGFVIDKFPISRPNLTFSTLTVSNMSPEDSSIYLCSVRGGGTEAFFGQGTRLTVV.

This clone was seen only once. The V and J genes are TRBV4-2 and TRBJ1-6, with D possibly being TRBD1 (5 bases). The CDR3 is 14 residues long. Between the trimmed V and J ends, which lost 1 base and 8 bases, there was a span of 9 bases. CDR1 and CDR2 (germline): LGHNA, YNFKEQ. Written as DNA, the CDR3 is TGTGCCAGCAGCCAAGGAGAAGGGGATTCACCCCTCCACTTT. It codes for CASSQGEGDSPLHF.

CDR3 coding DNA: TGTGCCAGCAGTGTCTCAGGGGCGGGAGGGCCCTACGAGCAGTACTTC. Its protein is CASSVSGAGGPYEQYF. V and J are TRBV6-1 and TRBJ2-7; TRBD2 agrees at 9 bases. J lost 2 bases, V lost 4 bases, and 9 bases had no gene match. CDR1 MNHNS and CDR2 SASEGT come from the germline V gene. This CDR3 is 16 amino acids long.

The gene calls are TRBV27 and TRBJ1-1; tentative D call: TRBD1 (6 bases). Per germline, CDR1 MNHEY and CDR2 SMNVEV (reference sequence). Trimming cost V 9 bases and J 10 bases, with 21 bases left between them. This CDR3 comprises 13 residues. CDR3 coding DNA: TGTGCCAGTAACCTCCGGGGGGGCGCTCGAGCTTTCTTT. Translating it yields CASNLRGGARAFF.

This rearrangement joins TRBV9 to TRBJ1-1, with unresolved D. The CDR3 covers 13 residues. Germline CDR1 SGDLS, CDR2 YYNGEE. V shed 2 bases and J shed 1 base, with 6 bases lying between them. CDR3 nucleotide sequence: TGTGCCAGCAGCGTCGAACCGAACACTGAAGCTTTCTTT. Protein product: CASSVEPNTEAFF.

The chain has TRBV24-1 and TRBJ1-1; D unresolved. The V gene's germline CDR1 is KGHDR and CDR2 SFDVKD. This CDR3 region has 13 residues. The V gene lost 8 bases and the J gene lost 2 bases, with 11 bases spanning the gap. The DNA of the CDR3 is TGTGCCACCACCTCGCCTGATAACACTGAAGCTTTCTTT. Translating it yields CATTSPDNTEAFF.

This rearrangement joins TRBV16 to TRBJ2-5, with D perhaps TRBD2 (6 bases). Trimming took off 0 bases at V and 4 bases at J, with 12 bases between the two ends. This CDR3 region has 15 residues. Germline values: CDR1 KGHSY, CDR2 FQNENV. Here the CDR3 DNA reads TGTGCCAGCAGCCAATCGCGGGGCCAGGGAGAGACCCAGTACTTC. Its protein is CASSQSRGQGETQYF.

The chain has TRBV4-3 and TRBJ2-3; no definite D call. V lost 0 bases to trimming and J lost 6 bases, with 7 bases between them. Germline CDR1 and CDR2: LGHNA and YSLEER. The CDR3 sequence is 13 residues long. The CDR3 sequence is CASSQDIGDTQYF. As DNA, the CDR3 is TGCGCCAGCAGCCAAGATATCGGGGATACGCAGTATTTT.

The V gene is TRBV7-8, the J gene TRBJ1-2; a weak D match, TRBD1 (6 bases). Germline CDR1 and CDR2: SGHVS and FQNEAQ. The CDR3 consists of 14 residues. Trimming removed 5 bases from V and 2 bases from J, with 12 bases in between. CDR3 nucleotide sequence: TGTGCCAGCAGCCGACCCGGGACAAACTATGGCTACACCTTC. This gives the protein CASSRPGTNYGYTF. The complete variable domain, with remaining parts taken from reference TRBV7-8 and TRBJ1-2, reads GAGVSQSPRYKVAKRGQDVALRCDPISGHVSLFWYQQALGQGPEFLTYFQNEAQLDKSGLPSDRFFAERPEGSVSTLKIQRTQQEDSAVYLCASSRPGTNYGYTFGSGTRLTVV.

The chain is built from TRBV28 and TRBJ1-6; D may be TRBD1 (5 bases). The CDR3 is 13 amino acids. The V end was cut by 4 bases, the J end by 4 bases, with 5 bases between. Germline-derived CDR1 and CDR2 are MDHEN and SYDVKM. The CDR3 sequence is CASSYRYNSPLHF. CDR3 coding DNA: TGTGCCAGCAGTTACAGGTATAATTCACCCCTCCACTTT.

V is TRBV10-3 and J is TRBJ1-3; TRBD1 might be the D (5 bases). The CDR3 consists of 14 residues. Germline loops: CDR1 ENHRY, CDR2 SYGVKD. The V end lost 5 bases, the J end lost 1 base, and 9 bases lay between the germline ends. The chain's CDR3 is CAISWDYSGNTIYF. The DNA for the CDR3 is TGTGCCATCAGTTGGGACTATTCTGGAAACACCATATATTTT.

The chain uses TRBV19 and TRBJ1-1; 7 bases align to TRBD1. The CDR3 is 15 residues long. Per germline, CDR1 LNHDA and CDR2 SQIVND (reference sequence). V was pared by 5 bases and J by 0 bases, with 6 bases of the junction left unmatched. CDR3 amino acids: CASSAWDSMNTEAFF. The CDR3 region has the DNA TGTGCCAGTAGTGCCTGGGACAGCATGAACACTGAAGCTTTCTTT. The full variable domain, in which reference TRBV19 and TRBJ1-1 provide the parts outside the CDR3, is DGGITQSPKYLFRKEGQNVTLSCEQNLNHDAMYWYRQDPGQGLRLIYYSQIVNDFQKGDIAEGYSVSREKKESFPLTVTSAQKNPTAFYLCASSAWDSMNTEAFFGQGTRLTVV.

The chain uses TRBV2 and TRBJ1-2; the D gene is possibly TRBD1 (5 bases). This CDR3 has 14 amino acids. Trimming pared 6 bases from V and 2 bases from J, leaving 13 bases between. The germline V gene has CDR1 SNHLY and CDR2 FYNNEI. The CDR3 region is CASREGLNNYGYTF. CDR3 coding DNA: TGTGCCAGCAGGGAGGGACTTAACAACTATGGCTACACCTTC.

This chain links TRBV4-2 with TRBJ1-4; maybe TRBD1 (5 bases). The germline V gene has CDR1 LGHNA and CDR2 YNFKEQ. V lost 2 bases, J lost 6 bases, and 16 bases lay in between. CDR3 length: 16 residues. CDR3 DNA: TGTGCCAGCAGCCAACTACCCCGGGACGGTTATGAAAAACTGTTTTTT. Translation: CASSQLPRDGYEKLFF.

J is TRBJ2-3 and V is TRBV4-2; 7 bases fit TRBD2. There are 13 residues in the CDR3. Losses at the gene ends were 6 bases for V and 8 bases for J; bases not matched to a gene: 8. Germline V gene lookup returns CDR1 LGHNA and CDR2 YNFKEQ. The chain's CDR3 is CASRSSGEGTQYF. The CDR3 DNA follows: TGTGCCAGCAGGAGCAGCGGGGAGGGTACGCAGTATTTT.

V usage is TRBV9 and J usage is TRBJ1-6, with D maybe TRBD1 (5 bases). Germline V gene data show CDR1 as SGDLS and CDR2 as YYNGEE. This CDR3 is built from 15 residues. The germline V and J ends were trimmed by 0 bases and 9 bases, with 13 bases remaining between them. DNA of the CDR3: TGTGCCAGCAGCGTAGGGGACGGGGTAGGTTCACCCCTCCACTTT. Protein: CASSVGDGVGSPLHF.

This chain links TRBV7-2 with TRBJ1-1; D remains ambiguous. V was trimmed by 1 base and J by 11 bases, leaving 11 bases between them. CDR3 size: 12 residues. The germline CDR1 and CDR2 sequences are SGHTA and FQGNSA. The CDR3 sequence is CASSLDMGTAFF. DNA for the CDR3: TGTGCCAGCAGCTTAGATATGGGAACGGCTTTCTTT.

The chain uses TRBV5-1 and TRBJ2-3, with D possibly being TRBD1 (6 bases). There are 14 residues in the CDR3. Trimming removed 4 bases at V and 4 bases at J, with 13 bases between. CDR1 is SGHRS, CDR2 YFSETQ, per germline. CDR3 residues: CASSRPSGADTQYF. CDR3 DNA: TGCGCCAGCAGCCGTCCATCAGGGGCAGATACGCAGTATTTT.

The rearrangement uses TRBV10-3 and TRBJ1-2; tentatively, D is TRBD1 (6 bases). V was shortened by 5 bases and J by 6 bases, with 16 bases between the two germline ends. This CDR3 has 14 residues. The germline gives CDR1 ENHRY, CDR2 SYGVKD. CDR3 DNA sequence: TGTGCCATCAGTTTGGGGCCCAGGGGCGATGGCTACACCTTC. Its protein product is CAISLGPRGDGYTF.

J is TRBJ1-4 and V is TRBV9, with TRBD1 as a possible D gene (5 bases). CDR1 and CDR2 from the germline V gene are SGDLS and YYNGEE. CDR3 length: 14 amino acids. Trimming cost V 7 bases and J 7 bases, with 17 bases left between them. The CDR3 nucleotides are TGTGCCAGCTGTTCGGGAGTTGGGGGTGAAAAACTGTTTTTT. Its protein product is CASCSGVGGEKLFF.